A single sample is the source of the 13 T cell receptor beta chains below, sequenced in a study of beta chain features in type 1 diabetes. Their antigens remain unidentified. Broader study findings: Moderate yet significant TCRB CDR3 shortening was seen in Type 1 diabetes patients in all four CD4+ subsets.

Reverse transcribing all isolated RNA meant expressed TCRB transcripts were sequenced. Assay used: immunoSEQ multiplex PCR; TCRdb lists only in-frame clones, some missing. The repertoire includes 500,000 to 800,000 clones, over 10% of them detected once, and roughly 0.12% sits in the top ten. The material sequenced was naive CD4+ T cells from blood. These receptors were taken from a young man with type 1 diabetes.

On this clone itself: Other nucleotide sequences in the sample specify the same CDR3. CDR3 in DNA: TGCGCCAGCAGCTTGGAGGGTCAGCCCCAGCATTTT. Residues: CASSLEGQPQHF. This chain uses TRBV5-1 with TRBJ1-5, with D uncertain. V gave up 0 bases and J gave up 6 bases, with 4 bases separating them. The CDR3 length is 12 residues. The V gene's germline CDR1 is SGHRS and CDR2 YFSETQ. Full variable domain (outside the CDR3, taken from reference TRBV5-1 and TRBJ1-5): KAGVTQTPRYLIKTRGQQVTLSCSPISGHRSVSWYQQTPGQGLQFLFEYFSETQRNKGNFPGRFSGRQFSNSRSEMNVSTLELGDSALYLCASSLEGQPQHFGDGTRLSIL.

CDR3 sequence (DNA): TGTGCCAGCAGGCTACAGGGTTCTGGAAACACCATATATTTT. This translates into CASRLQGSGNTIYF. This rearrangement joins TRBV6-5 to TRBJ1-3; D possibly corresponds to TRBD1 (6 bases). The CDR3 runs 14 residues. Trimming stripped 6 bases from V and 1 base from J, with 10 bases between. Germline V gives CDR1 MNHEY, CDR2 SVGAGI.

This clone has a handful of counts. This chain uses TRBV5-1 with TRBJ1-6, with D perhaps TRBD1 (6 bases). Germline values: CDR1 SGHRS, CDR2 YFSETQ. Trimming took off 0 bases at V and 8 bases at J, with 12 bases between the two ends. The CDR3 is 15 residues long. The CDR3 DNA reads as TGCGCCAGCAGCTTGGGCGGACAGCGCTATTCACCCCTCCACTTT. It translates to CASSLGGQRYSPLHF.

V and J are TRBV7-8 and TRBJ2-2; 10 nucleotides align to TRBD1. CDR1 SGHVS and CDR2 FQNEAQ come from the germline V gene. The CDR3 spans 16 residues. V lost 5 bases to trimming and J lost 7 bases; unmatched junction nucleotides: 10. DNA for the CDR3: TGTGCCAGCAGCCCAGACAGGGGGCAAGTTAGCGGGGAGCTGTTTTTT. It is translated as CASSPDRGQVSGELFF. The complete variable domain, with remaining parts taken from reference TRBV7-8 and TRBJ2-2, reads GAGVSQSPRYKVAKRGQDVALRCDPISGHVSLFWYQQALGQGPEFLTYFQNEAQLDKSGLPSDRFFAERPEGSVSTLKIQRTQQEDSAVYLCASSPDRGQVSGELFFGEGSRLTVL.

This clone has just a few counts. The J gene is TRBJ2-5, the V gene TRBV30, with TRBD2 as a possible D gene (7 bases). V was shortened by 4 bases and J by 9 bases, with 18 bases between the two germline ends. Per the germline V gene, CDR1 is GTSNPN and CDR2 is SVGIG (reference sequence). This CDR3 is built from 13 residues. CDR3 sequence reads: CAWNQYEGGAQYF. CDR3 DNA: TGTGCCTGGAATCAGTATGAGGGGGGGGCCCAGTACTTC.

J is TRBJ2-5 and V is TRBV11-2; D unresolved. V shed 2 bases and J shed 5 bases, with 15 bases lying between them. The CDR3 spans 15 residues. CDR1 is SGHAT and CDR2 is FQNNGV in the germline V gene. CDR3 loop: CASSLLDLLLETQYF. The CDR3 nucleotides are TGTGCCAGCAGCTTACTGGACCTTCTCCTGGAGACCCAGTACTTC.

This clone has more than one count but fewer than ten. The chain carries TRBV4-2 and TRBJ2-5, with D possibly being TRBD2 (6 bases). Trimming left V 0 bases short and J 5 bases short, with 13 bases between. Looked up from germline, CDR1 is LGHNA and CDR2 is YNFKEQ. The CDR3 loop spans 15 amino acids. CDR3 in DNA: TGTGCCAGCAGCCAAGATACCGGAGGGCGGGAGACCCAGTACTTC. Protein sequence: CASSQDTGGRETQYF.

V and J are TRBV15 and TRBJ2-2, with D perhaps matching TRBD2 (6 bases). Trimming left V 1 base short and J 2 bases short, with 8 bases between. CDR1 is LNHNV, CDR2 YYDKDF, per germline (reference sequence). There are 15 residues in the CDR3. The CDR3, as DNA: TGTGCCACCAGCAGAGGCGGGGTCAACACCGGGGAGCTGTTTTTT. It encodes CATSRGGVNTGELFF.

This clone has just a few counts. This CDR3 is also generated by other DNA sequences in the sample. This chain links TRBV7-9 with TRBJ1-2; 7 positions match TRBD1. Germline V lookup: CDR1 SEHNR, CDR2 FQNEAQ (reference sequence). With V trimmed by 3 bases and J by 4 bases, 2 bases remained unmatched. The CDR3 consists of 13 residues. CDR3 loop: CASSLSGGYGYTF. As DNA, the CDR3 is TGTGCCAGCAGCTTGTCAGGGGGCTATGGCTACACCTTC.

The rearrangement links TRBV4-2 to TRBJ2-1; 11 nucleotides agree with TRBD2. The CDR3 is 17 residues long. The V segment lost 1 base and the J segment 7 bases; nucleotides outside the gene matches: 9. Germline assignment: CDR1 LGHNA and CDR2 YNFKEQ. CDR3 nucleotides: TGTGCCAGCAGCCAAGTTGGTCGACTAGCGGGGAGGAATGAGCAGTTCTTC. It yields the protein CASSQVGRLAGRNEQFF.

CDR3 in amino acids: CASARRFNTIYF. CDR3 DNA sequence: TGTGCCAGCGCACGACGGTTCAACACCATATATTTT. The chain combines TRBV28 with TRBJ1-3; D gene uncertain. Germline values: CDR1 MDHEN, CDR2 SYDVKM. Between the trimmed V and J ends, which lost 8 bases and 7 bases, there was a span of 12 bases. This CDR3 has 12 residues.

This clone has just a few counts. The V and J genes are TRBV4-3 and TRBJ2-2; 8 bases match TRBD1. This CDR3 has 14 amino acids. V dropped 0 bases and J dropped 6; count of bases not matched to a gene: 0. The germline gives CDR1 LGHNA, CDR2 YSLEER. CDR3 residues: CASSQETGAGELFF. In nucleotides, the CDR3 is TGCGCCAGCAGCCAAGAGACAGGGGCCGGGGAGCTGTTTTTT.

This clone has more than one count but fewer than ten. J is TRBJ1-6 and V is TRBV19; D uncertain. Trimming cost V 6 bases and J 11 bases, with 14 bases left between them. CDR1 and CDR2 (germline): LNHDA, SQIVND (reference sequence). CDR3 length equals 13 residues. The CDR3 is CASRMDLKAPLHF. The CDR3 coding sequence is TGTGCCAGTAGGATGGACCTCAAGGCACCCCTCCACTTT.